The entry below gives a single T cell receptor beta chain sequence along with its context. Primers: 60 Vbeta forward and 13 Jbeta reverse. Data came from immunoSEQ multiplex PCR; TCRdb stores just in-frame clones and leaves some out. There are about 95,000 clones in the sample; about two thirds occur only once, and about 14% lies in the top ten. This CDR3 spans 14 amino acids. CDR1 is SEHNR and CDR2 is FQNEAQ in the germline V gene (reference sequence). V lost 2 bases to trimming and J lost 6 bases, with 14 bases between them. This entry belongs to a study of cytomegalovirus exposure and HLA in healthy donors.

The sample taken for sequencing was PBMCs. The rearrangement joins TRBV7-9 to TRBJ2-7; D is possibly TRBD2 (5 bases). The receptor was derived from a woman between 45 and 65 years old in good health and CMV-seropositive. CDR3 sequence (DNA): TGTGCCAGCAGCTTATATAGGGAAGGACTCGAGCAGTACTTC. Its protein product is CASSLYREGLEQYF.